Presented here are 10 T cell receptor beta chains from one specimen sequenced in a study of shared clonotypes between healthy human individuals. Repertoires were generated with immunoSEQ multiplex PCR, while TCRdb's copy carries only in-frame clones and drops some. The data hold under 2,500,000 clones, with approximately 96% observed a single time. The source material was naive CD4+ T cells sorted from blood. As to subset: CD45RA+ positively selected. Receptors originate from a man aged 18 to 30 in good health.

The chain couples TRBV6-1 to TRBJ1-5; D remains ambiguous. With 8 bases removed from V and 0 bases from J, the gap between germline ends came to 5 bases. The CDR3 covers 12 residues. Germline values: CDR1 MNHNS, CDR2 SASEGT. The CDR3 loop is CASEISNQPQHF. The CDR3 DNA is TGTGCCAGCGAAATTAGCAATCAGCCCCAGCATTTT.

This sequence joins TRBV21-1 and TRBJ2-3; the listed D gene, TRBD2, was not tested against the DNA. TRBV21-1 is a pseudogene segment. The CDR3 length is 12 residues. The CDR3 sequence: CASSKVTGTQYF. In DNA, the CDR3 is TGTGCCAGCAGCAAAGTAACGGGTACGCAGTATTTT.

Of note for this clone: A read error may account for a junction end that differs from germline. V usage is TRBV11-2 and J usage is TRBJ2-1; 7 bases fit TRBD1. Germline lookup yields CDR1 SGHAT and CDR2 FQNNGV. The CDR3 runs 15 residues. The CDR3 is CASSSRTGTDKEQFF. In DNA form, the CDR3 reads TGTGCCAGCAGCTCACGGACTGGGACAGACAAAGAGCAGTTCTTC.

With regard to this clone: The same CDR3 is also encoded by other DNA sequences in this sample. This chain joins TRBV6-5 and TRBJ2-5; D is unresolved. Per the germline V gene, CDR1 is MNHEY and CDR2 is SVGAGI. The CDR3 sequence is 12 residues long. Trimming cost V 2 bases and J 2 bases, with 3 bases left between them. The CDR3 reads CASSYGQETQYF. The CDR3 DNA follows: TGTGCCAGCAGTTACGGGCAAGAGACCCAGTACTTC.

CDR3 in amino acids: CASSSDNYNEQFF. CDR3 sequence (DNA): TGTGCCAGCAGCTCAGACAACTACAATGAGCAGTTCTTC. The chain has TRBV11-3 and TRBJ2-1; D unresolved. The V gene lost 4 bases and the J gene lost 3 bases, with 7 bases spanning the gap. The germline V gene has CDR1 SGHNT and CDR2 YENEEA. CDR3 length: 13 residues.

The chain has TRBV30 and TRBJ1-1, with D uncertain. The V end lost 8 bases, the J end lost 1 base, and 14 bases lay between the germline ends. CDR1 and CDR2 from the germline V gene are GTSNPN and SVGIG (reference sequence). The CDR3 loop spans 13 amino acids. The CDR3 sequence: CAVKKGQNTEAFF. CDR3 bases: TGTGCCGTGAAGAAAGGCCAGAACACTGAAGCTTTCTTT.

On this clone itself: The same CDR3 also results from other DNA sequences found in this sample. The chain recombines TRBV5-4 with TRBJ2-3, with 9 bases lining up with TRBD2. This CDR3 region has 15 residues. From germline, CDR1 is SGHNT and CDR2 YYREEE (reference sequence). V dropped 0 bases and J dropped 1; count of bases not matched to a gene: 0. This CDR3 is CASSLGGGGTDTQYF. The CDR3 DNA is TGTGCCAGCAGCTTGGGCGGGGGGGGCACAGATACGCAGTATTTT.

The genes are TRBV7-2 and TRBJ2-7; 12 bases match TRBD2. The CDR3 totals 15 residues. Germline-derived CDR1 and CDR2 are SGHTA and FQGNSA. The V and J ends lost 3 bases and 6 bases, in that order; junction bases with no gene match: 6. CDR3 bases: TGTGCCAGCAGCTTGCTGACTAGCGGGAGAGGCGAGCAGTACTTC. It translates to CASSLLTSGRGEQYF.

This chain uses TRBV7-2 with TRBJ2-4; the D call may be TRBD1 or TRBD2 (5 bases each). Trimming took 2 bases from V and 2 from J, leaving 19 bases between them. The CDR3 totals 18 residues. Germline-derived CDR1 and CDR2 are SGHTA and FQGNSA. CDR3 loop: CASSLMVGAGETKNIQYF. The CDR3 nucleotides read TGTGCCAGCAGCTTAATGGTAGGGGCCGGGGAGACCAAAAACATTCAGTACTTC.

The V gene is TRBV7-9, the J gene TRBJ2-5, with 11 nucleotides matching TRBD2. The germline CDR1 and CDR2 sequences are SEHNR and FQNEAQ (reference sequence). J was trimmed by 5 bases and V by 3 bases; bases with no gene match: 5. The CDR3 is 15 amino acids. As DNA, the CDR3 is TGTGCCAGCAGCTTGACTAGCGGGACTTTGGAGACCCAGTACTTC. It yields the protein CASSLTSGTLETQYF.